The 12 T cell receptor beta chains below were found in one sample sequenced in a study of blood T cell repertoires in COVID-19 (TCRdb year 2020). Receptor libraries were prepared by the immunoSEQ multiplex PCR assay. TCRdb's version of the immuneACCESS table is confined to in-frame rearrangements and falls short of the full clone set. An unresolved V gene accounts for under half of the shortfall where checked; the remainder is of unknown origin. For this sample the table gives around 170,000 clones, of which about 88% were detected only once. The ten largest clones capture less than 3% of the sample. Sequencing was performed on peripheral blood. Every receptor here comes from a woman aged 25 to 39 with active or convalescent COVID-19.

This clone was seen once. The chain employs TRBV6-5 and TRBJ1-1; TRBD1 might be the D (5 bases). The CDR3 is made up of 15 amino acids. Trimming stripped 5 bases from V and 1 base from J, with 14 bases between. Germline lookup yields CDR1 MNHEY and CDR2 SVGAGI. CDR3 loop: CASSKGIHKNTEAFF. In DNA form, the CDR3 reads TGTGCCAGCAGTAAGGGGATCCATAAGAACACTGAAGCTTTCTTT.

The gene calls are TRBV6-5 and TRBJ1-4, with D perhaps matching TRBD1 (6 bases). Germline CDR1 reads MNHEY; CDR2 reads SVGAGI. V lost 8 bases to trimming and J lost 0 bases, with 13 bases between them. The CDR3 extends over 15 amino acids. CDR3 coding DNA: TGTGCCAGCTGTTCGGGGGGCGCAACTAATGAAAAACTGTTTTTT. The encoded protein is CASCSGGATNEKLFF.

The V gene is TRBV19, the J gene TRBJ1-3; D is unclear. Germline V gives CDR1 LNHDA, CDR2 SQIVND (reference sequence). The CDR3 length is 13 residues. Trimming stripped 5 bases from V and 4 bases from J, with 9 bases between. The CDR3 spells CASSVEPGNTIYF. The CDR3 bases are TGTGCCAGTAGTGTGGAGCCCGGAAACACCATATATTTT. The full variable domain, its missing parts supplied by reference TRBV19 and TRBJ1-3, is DGGITQSPKYLFRKEGQNVTLSCEQNLNHDAMYWYRQDPGQGLRLIYYSQIVNDFQKGDIAEGYSVSREKKESFPLTVTSAQKNPTAFYLCASSVEPGNTIYFGEGSWLTVV.

The chain has TRBV15 and TRBJ2-3; TRBD1 agrees at 7 bases. J gave up 3 bases and V 1 base, and 1 base lay outside the gene matches. The CDR3 contains 14 residues. CDR1 and CDR2 (germline): LNHNV, YYDKDF (reference sequence). The CDR3 region has the DNA TGTGCCACCAGCAGAGCAGGGGGAACAGATACGCAGTATTTT. Amino acids: CATSRAGGTDTQYF.

The rearrangement links TRBV11-2 to TRBJ2-7; D remains unclear. The V and J ends lost 4 bases and 5 bases respectively, with 15 bases between them. The CDR3 runs to 14 residues. Germline CDR1 and CDR2: SGHAT and FQNNGV. Here the CDR3 DNA reads TGTGCCAGCAGCTCCCCTCCAGGTTGGGACGAGCAGTACTTC. As protein: CASSSPPGWDEQYF.

The chain employs TRBV3-1 (or the pseudogene TRBV3-2) and TRBJ1-5; D is unresolved. Germline assignment: CDR1 LGHDT and CDR2 YNNKEL (reference sequence). The CDR3 has 14 residues. Trimming left V 2 bases short and J 7 bases short, with 12 bases between. The CDR3 here is CASSQNPNGQPQHF. The CDR3 nucleotides read TGTGCCAGCAGCCAAAACCCCAACGGGCAGCCCCAGCATTTT.

The CDR3 loop is CASSIGSRGYNSPLHF. The CDR3 DNA reads TGTGCCAGTAGTATTGGCTCCAGGGGCTATAATTCACCCCTCCACTTT. The genes are TRBV19 and TRBJ1-6; tentatively, D is TRBD1 (6 bases). CDR1 is LNHDA, CDR2 SQIVND, per germline (reference sequence). The CDR3 consists of 16 residues. The V end lost 3 bases, the J end lost 3 bases, and 12 bases lay between the germline ends.

This clone was found a few times. The chain is built from TRBV19 and TRBJ1-2, with a weak D call TRBD1 (6 bases). From germline, CDR1 is LNHDA and CDR2 SQIVND (reference sequence). The CDR3 consists of 14 residues. Trimming cost V 5 bases and J 6 bases, with 16 bases left between them. CDR3 region: CASSPGWPGDGYTF. DNA for the CDR3: TGTGCCAGTAGTCCGGGCTGGCCAGGGGATGGCTACACCTTC. Combining the CDR3 with reference TRBV19 and TRBJ1-2 gives the whole variable domain DGGITQSPKYLFRKEGQNVTLSCEQNLNHDAMYWYRQDPGQGLRLIYYSQIVNDFQKGDIAEGYSVSREKKESFPLTVTSAQKNPTAFYLCASSPGWPGDGYTFGSGTRLTVV.

The chain couples TRBV5-1 to TRBJ2-7; a weak D match, TRBD1 (5 bases). This CDR3 has 14 amino acids. The germline CDR1 and CDR2 sequences are SGHRS and YFSETQ. Trimming took 3 bases from V and 4 from J, leaving 14 bases between them. CDR3 region: CASSYVQGSYEQYF. CDR3 nucleotide sequence: TGCGCCAGCAGCTATGTTCAGGGATCGTACGAGCAGTACTTC.

The V and J genes are TRBV12-5 and TRBJ1-1, with TRBD1 identical over 9 bases. With 6 bases clipped from V and 5 bases from J, the junction kept 7 bases outside the gene matches. The CDR3 is 14 amino acids. Looked up from germline, CDR1 is LGHNT and CDR2 is FRNRAP. CDR3 region: CASGQGARGTEAFF. In nucleotides, the CDR3 is TGTGCTAGTGGACAGGGGGCGCGTGGGACTGAAGCTTTCTTT.

The gene calls are TRBV9 and TRBJ2-7; 10 bases line up with TRBD1. J was trimmed by 4 bases and V by 2 bases; bases with no gene match: 6. Per germline, CDR1 SGDLS and CDR2 YYNGEE. The CDR3 runs 15 residues. The CDR3 sequence is CASSVGTGVSYEQYF. CDR3 DNA: TGTGCCAGCAGCGTCGGGACAGGGGTCTCTTACGAGCAGTACTTC.

This chain uses TRBV28 with TRBJ1-2, with TRBD1 matching 7 bases. Trimming removed 5 bases from V and 5 bases from J; junction bases left unmatched: 2. CDR1 is MDHEN and CDR2 is SYDVKM in the germline V gene. CDR3 length equals 12 residues. The CDR3: CASSTGQYGYTF. The DNA for the CDR3 is TGTGCCAGCAGTACGGGACAGTATGGCTACACCTTC.